The 14 T cell receptor beta chains below all came from one sample that was sequenced in a study of blood T cell repertoires in COVID-19. Some clones are missing from TCRdb's copy, which holds only in-frame ones; the method was immunoSEQ multiplex PCR. Among approximately 140,000 clones listed, 60% to 85% were seen once. Source material: peripheral blood. Source of these receptors: a man in his forties or fifties with acute or convalescent COVID-19.

Only a few counts were recorded for this clone. The chain links TRBV5-1 to TRBJ1-2; D might be TRBD1 (5 bases). CDR3 length: 15 residues. Trimming took 7 bases from V and 4 from J, leaving 20 bases between them. Germline V gene sequence: CDR1 SGHRS, CDR2 YFSETQ. CDR3 protein: CASGDPGRALYGYTF. Written as DNA, the CDR3 is TGCGCCAGCGGCGACCCGGGCAGGGCGCTCTATGGCTACACCTTC.

J is TRBJ1-5 and V is TRBV19; D uncertain. Germline V gene sequence: CDR1 LNHDA, CDR2 SQIVND (reference sequence). Trimming cost V 3 bases and J 2 bases, with 11 bases left between them. The CDR3 has 15 amino acids. CDR3 in DNA: TGTGCCAGTAGTATGCTCTTCGGGGGCAATCAGCCCCAGCATTTT. The encoded protein is CASSMLFGGNQPQHF.

The chain couples TRBV19 to TRBJ2-1; D might be TRBD1 (6 bases). The V and J ends lost 3 bases and 6 bases respectively, with 12 bases between them. The CDR3 is 14 amino acids. In germline, CDR1 is LNHDA, CDR2 SQIVND (reference sequence). The chain's CDR3 is CASSIRGVANEQFF. CDR3 DNA sequence: TGTGCCAGTAGTATCAGGGGCGTTGCCAATGAGCAGTTCTTC.

This chain uses TRBV10-3 with TRBJ2-1; TRBD1 agrees at 12 bases. Germline-derived CDR1 and CDR2 are ENHRY and SYGVKD. The CDR3 consists of 13 residues. The trim removed 6 bases at V and 9 bases at J, leaving 3 bases unmatched. The CDR3 loop is CAIRGQGAGEQFF. DNA of the CDR3: TGTGCCATCAGGGGACAGGGGGCGGGTGAGCAGTTCTTC.

V and J are TRBV15 and TRBJ2-1; TRBD2 aligns across 8 bases. CDR1 LNHNV and CDR2 YYDKDF come from the germline V gene (reference sequence). Germline trimming cut 5 bases from V and 4 bases from J; bases unmatched to any gene: 1. This CDR3 has 13 amino acids. CDR3 sequence: CATSGGGYNEQFF. The CDR3 nucleotides are TGTGCCACCAGCGGCGGGGGGTACAATGAGCAGTTCTTC.

This clone was counted only a few times. This CDR3 is CATSDPSGGPNNEQFF. CDR3 nucleotide sequence: TGTGCCACCAGTGATCCTAGCGGGGGCCCAAACAATGAGCAGTTCTTC. This sequence joins TRBV24-1 and TRBJ2-1; 10 bases match TRBD2. Germline V lookup: CDR1 KGHDR, CDR2 SFDVKD. J gave up 5 bases and V 3 bases, and 6 bases lay outside the gene matches. The CDR3 runs to 16 residues.

The chain joins TRBV25-1 to TRBJ1-5; the match to TRBD1 covers 7 bases. Germline assignment: CDR1 MGHDK and CDR2 SYGVNS. This CDR3 spans 16 amino acids. J lost 7 bases, V lost 4 bases, and 13 bases had no gene match. In nucleotides, the CDR3 is TGTGCCAGCAGTGCCGGGACAGCTCAAGGAGGCCAGCCCCAGCATTTT. The encoded protein is CASSAGTAQGGQPQHF.

The CDR3 here is CAWSKGGLNEKLFF. As DNA, the CDR3 is TGTGCCTGGAGTAAAGGGGGCCTTAATGAAAAACTGTTTTTT. The rearrangement links TRBV30 to TRBJ1-4; 7 nucleotides match TRBD1. The CDR3 has 14 residues. V shed 2 bases and J 4 bases; nucleotides not matched to a gene: 4. Per germline, CDR1 GTSNPN and CDR2 SVGIG (reference sequence).

This sequence joins TRBV24-1 and TRBJ1-5, with 7 bases matching TRBD1. The CDR3 loop spans 16 amino acids. CDR1 is KGHDR, CDR2 SFDVKD, per germline. Trimming at V came to 9 bases and at J to 3 bases, leaving 13 bases not matched to a gene. This CDR3 is CATQGSTGDPNQPQHF. The CDR3 DNA follows: TGTGCCACCCAGGGGTCTACAGGGGATCCCAATCAGCCCCAGCATTTT.

The CDR3 DNA reads as TGTGCCAGCAGCCAAGCGGGAATTGGAAGAGAAAAACTGTTTTTT. It encodes CASSQAGIGREKLFF. The chain carries TRBV3-1 (or the pseudogene TRBV3-2) and TRBJ1-4; no clear D gene. The CDR3 loop spans 15 amino acids. Trimming stripped 1 base from V and 8 bases from J, with 14 bases between. Germline V gene sequence: CDR1 LGHDT, CDR2 YNNKEL (reference sequence).

V gene TRBV4-1 combines with J gene TRBJ2-3; TRBD2 aligns across 7 bases. The CDR3 sequence is 12 residues long. Germline trimming cut 3 bases from V and 9 bases from J; bases unmatched to any gene: 3. Germline CDR1 MGHRA, CDR2 YSYEKL. The CDR3: CASSHGRDTQYF. CDR3 coding DNA: TGCGCCAGCAGCCATGGGAGGGACACGCAGTATTTT.

The CDR3 loop reads CASSPTRGSDQPQHF. The CDR3, as DNA: TGTGCCAGCAGCCCTACCAGGGGTTCGGATCAGCCCCAGCATTTT. The genes are TRBV11-2 and TRBJ1-5, with D perhaps TRBD1 (6 bases). Trimming shortened V by 5 bases and J by 5 bases, and 16 bases separated the two germline ends. The CDR3 sequence is 15 residues long. The germline V gene encodes CDR1 SGHAT and CDR2 FQNNGV.

The CDR3 reads CASSPGTGSQETQYF. Here the CDR3 DNA reads TGCGCCAGCAGCCCAGGGACAGGGAGCCAAGAGACCCAGTACTTC. The V and J genes are TRBV5-1 and TRBJ2-5; 9 bases match TRBD1. The CDR3 spans 15 residues. The V segment lost 4 bases and the J segment 1 base; nucleotides outside the gene matches: 5. CDR1 SGHRS and CDR2 YFSETQ come from the germline V gene.

The V and J genes are TRBV6-1 and TRBJ1-1; D not certain. Germline V gives CDR1 MNHNS, CDR2 SASEGT. The CDR3 covers 14 residues. V was trimmed by 2 bases and J by 0 bases, leaving 7 bases between them. The CDR3 sequence: CASSELALNTEAFF. The CDR3 bases are TGTGCCAGCAGTGAATTGGCCCTGAACACTGAAGCTTTCTTT.